Listed below are T cell receptor beta chains from one sample, sequenced in a study of shared clonotypes between healthy human individuals. The method was immunoSEQ multiplex PCR; TCRdb's version includes in-frame clones alone and lacks a portion of them. The sample records millions of clones, around nine tenths being singletons. Sequencing was done on a sample of naive CD4+ T cells sorted from blood. The receptors were sampled from a man younger than 35 in good health. Both conserved end residues are part of each CDR3. Each record gives: J gene, D gene, V gene, clone size, CDR3 protein, CDR3 DNA. The D gene is left open where the match is weak. Rows may omit the clone size; those that give it use once, few, many or a size class.

j_gene: TRBJ1-5; d_gene: NA; v_gene: TRBV30; abundance: NA; CDR3aa: CAWSVGSDQPQHF; CDR3nt: TGTGCCTGGAGTGTGGGCAGCGATCAGCCCCAGCATTTT
j_gene: TRBJ2-6; d_gene: NA; v_gene: TRBV10-1; abundance: NA; CDR3aa: CASGISRSGANVLTF; CDR3nt: TGCGCCAGCGGAATCAGTCGCTCTGGGGCCAACGTCCTGACTTTC
j_gene: TRBJ1-5; d_gene: NA; v_gene: TRBV27; abundance: NA; CDR3aa: CASSLLGLGNQPQHF; CDR3nt: TGTGCCAGCAGTTTACTGGGGCTGGGTAATCAGCCCCAGCATTTT
j_gene: TRBJ1-4; d_gene: NA; v_gene: TRBV2; abundance: NA; CDR3aa: CAREQDATNEKLFF; CDR3nt: TGTGCCAGAGAACAGGATGCAACTAATGAAAAACTGTTTTTT
j_gene: TRBJ2-1; d_gene: NA; v_gene: TRBV7-2; abundance: NA; CDR3aa: CASSLAPLGNEQFF; CDR3nt: TGTGCCAGCAGCTTAGCCCCACTCGGCAATGAGCAGTTCTTC
j_gene: TRBJ1-4; d_gene: NA; v_gene: TRBV5-5; abundance: NA; CDR3aa: CASSHTTQGIREKLFF; CDR3nt: TGTGCCAGCAGCCACACCACGCAGGGGATAAGGGAAAAACTGTTTTTT
j_gene: TRBJ2-7; d_gene: TRBD1; v_gene: TRBV5-4; abundance: NA; CDR3aa: CASSRDRYSYEQYF; CDR3nt: TGTGCCAGCAGCCGGGACAGGTATTCCTACGAGCAGTACTTC
j_gene: TRBJ1-5; d_gene: NA; v_gene: TRBV14; abundance: NA; CDR3aa: CASSLKIAVTHGQPQHF; CDR3nt: TGTGCCAGCAGCCTCAAGATAGCTGTTACCCATGGTCAGCCCCAGCATTTT
j_gene: TRBJ2-1; d_gene: NA; v_gene: TRBV21-1; abundance: NA; CDR3aa: CASTPPTAGDYNEQFF; CDR3nt: TGTGCCAGCACTCCCCCGACAGCGGGAGACTACAATGAGCAGTTCTTC
j_gene: TRBJ2-4; d_gene: NA; v_gene: TRBV7-9; abundance: NA; CDR3aa: CASSGRVGANIQYF; CDR3nt: TGTGCCAGCAGCGGACGGGTGGGTGCAAACATTCAGTACTTC
j_gene: TRBJ2-7; d_gene: NA; v_gene: TRBV9; abundance: NA; CDR3aa: CASSPKGFSYEQYF; CDR3nt: TGTGCCAGCAGCCCTAAGGGGTTCTCCTACGAGCAGTACTTC
j_gene: TRBJ1-3; d_gene: NA; v_gene: TRBV30; abundance: few; CDR3aa: CALTHSGNTIYF; CDR3nt: TGTGCCCTAACCCACTCTGGAAACACCATATATTTT
j_gene: TRBJ1-5; d_gene: NA; v_gene: TRBV6-1; abundance: NA; CDR3aa: CASSEPTRGGQPQHF; CDR3nt: TGTGCCAGCAGTGAACCTACGAGAGGTGGACAGCCCCAGCATTTT
j_gene: TRBJ2-7; d_gene: NA; v_gene: TRBV10-3; abundance: NA; CDR3aa: CAIKGDGPSEQYF; CDR3nt: TGTGCCATCAAGGGGGACGGACCTTCGGAGCAGTACTTC
j_gene: TRBJ2-7; d_gene: NA; v_gene: TRBV7-2; abundance: NA; CDR3aa: CASSPPSSYEQYF; CDR3nt: TGTGCCAGCAGCCCCCCCAGCTCCTACGAGCAGTACTTC
j_gene: TRBJ2-7; d_gene: NA; v_gene: TRBV14; abundance: NA; CDR3aa: CASSQVDFSYEQYF; CDR3nt: TGTGCCAGCAGCCAAGTGGATTTCTCCTACGAGCAGTACTTC
j_gene: TRBJ2-2; d_gene: TRBD2; v_gene: TRBV2; abundance: NA; CDR3aa: CASSPWSGGNTGELFF; CDR3nt: TGTGCCAGCAGTCCTTGGAGCGGGGGGAACACCGGGGAGCTGTTTTTT
j_gene: TRBJ1-4; d_gene: TRBD1; v_gene: TRBV6-1; abundance: NA; CDR3aa: CASSQGGVGEKLFF; CDR3nt: TGTGCCAGCAGCCAGGGGGGCGTCGGTGAAAAACTGTTTTTT
j_gene: TRBJ2-5; d_gene: TRBD2; v_gene: TRBV7-2; abundance: NA; CDR3aa: CASSLYSSGAETQYF; CDR3nt: TGTGCCAGCAGCTTATATTCTAGCGGGGCGGAGACCCAGTACTTC
j_gene: TRBJ2-1; d_gene: NA; v_gene: TRBV4-1; abundance: NA; CDR3aa: CASSQFGVKFF; CDR3nt: TGCGCCAGCAGCCAATTCGGGGTGAAGTTCTTC
j_gene: TRBJ2-3; d_gene: NA; v_gene: TRBV30; abundance: NA; CDR3aa: CAWSSRGSPRRDTQYF; CDR3nt: TGTGCCTGGAGTTCTCGGGGTAGCCCCAGGAGAGATACGCAGTATTTT
j_gene: TRBJ1-4; d_gene: NA; v_gene: TRBV11-2; abundance: NA; CDR3aa: CASSPLDPGAEKLFF; CDR3nt: TGTGCCAGCAGCCCTTTGGATCCGGGCGCTGAAAAACTGTTTTTT
j_gene: TRBJ1-3; d_gene: NA; v_gene: TRBV7-2; abundance: NA; CDR3aa: CASSPQWTVTGNTIYF; CDR3nt: TGTGCCAGCAGCCCACAGTGGACGGTAACTGGAAACACCATATATTTT
j_gene: TRBJ2-2; d_gene: TRBD2; v_gene: TRBV28; abundance: NA; CDR3aa: CASSNPRSGGGPGELFF; CDR3nt: TGTGCCAGCAGTAACCCCCGGAGCGGGGGGGGCCCCGGGGAGCTGTTTTTT
j_gene: TRBJ1-6; d_gene: NA; v_gene: TRBV18; abundance: NA; CDR3aa: CASSLQASNNSPLHF; CDR3nt: TGTGCCAGCTCACTTCAGGCTAGTAATAATTCACCCCTCCACTTT
j_gene: TRBJ2-7; d_gene: TRBD1; v_gene: TRBV5-1; abundance: NA; CDR3aa: CASSLGGTVHEQYF; CDR3nt: TGCGCCAGCAGCTTGGGTGGGACAGTCCACGAGCAGTACTTC
j_gene: TRBJ1-5; d_gene: NA; v_gene: TRBV28; abundance: NA; CDR3aa: CASSLPSSSNQPQHF; CDR3nt: TGTGCCAGCAGTTTACCCAGCAGTAGCAATCAGCCCCAGCATTTT
j_gene: TRBJ1-4; d_gene: TRBD1; v_gene: TRBV28; abundance: NA; CDR3aa: CASSSTGTAPKNEKLFF; CDR3nt: TGTGCCAGCAGTTCGACCGGGACAGCGCCCAAGAATGAAAAACTGTTTTTT
j_gene: TRBJ1-2; d_gene: NA; v_gene: TRBV21-1; abundance: NA; CDR3aa: CACSGGARGYTF; CDR3nt: TGTGCCTGCTCGGGAGGGGCGCGGGGCTACACCTTC
j_gene: TRBJ1-2; d_gene: NA; v_gene: TRBV6-6; abundance: NA; CDR3aa: CASSYATTVSYGYTF; CDR3nt: TGTGCCAGCAGTTATGCGACGACGGTATCCTATGGCTACACCTTC
j_gene: TRBJ1-4; d_gene: TRBD1; v_gene: TRBV11-2; abundance: NA; CDR3aa: CASSPYRGRDEKLFF; CDR3nt: TGTGCCAGCAGCCCCTACAGGGGGCGAGATGAAAAACTGTTTTTT
j_gene: TRBJ1-4; d_gene: TRBD1; v_gene: TRBV2; abundance: NA; CDR3aa: CASSAPSRWDRVEKLFF; CDR3nt: TGTGCCAGCAGTGCTCCCAGTCGGTGGGACAGGGTCGAAAAACTGTTTTTT
j_gene: TRBJ2-5; d_gene: TRBD2; v_gene: TRBV19; abundance: NA; CDR3aa: CASSIAGGLAGIRETQYF; CDR3nt: TGTGCCAGTAGTATAGCGGGCGGTCTAGCGGGGATCCGGGAGACCCAGTACTTC
j_gene: TRBJ1-5; d_gene: NA; v_gene: TRBV7-6; abundance: NA; CDR3aa: CASSLAASGQPQHF; CDR3nt: TGTGCCAGCAGCTTAGCCGCCAGCGGTCAGCCCCAGCATTTT
j_gene: TRBJ1-2; d_gene: NA; v_gene: TRBV11-2; abundance: NA; CDR3aa: CASSLSPGSYGYTF; CDR3nt: TGTGCCAGCAGCTTATCCCCCGGCAGCTATGGCTACACCTTC
j_gene: TRBJ1-1; d_gene: NA; v_gene: TRBV30; abundance: NA; CDR3aa: CAWSASGDYTEAFF; CDR3nt: TGTGCCTGGAGTGCCTCGGGGGATTACACTGAAGCTTTCTTT
j_gene: TRBJ1-2; d_gene: TRBD1; v_gene: TRBV11-1; abundance: NA; CDR3aa: CASSKEGQPTVYGYTF; CDR3nt: TGTGCCAGCAGCAAGGAGGGACAGCCCACCGTCTATGGCTACACCTTC
j_gene: TRBJ2-1; d_gene: TRBD2; v_gene: TRBV11-2; abundance: NA; CDR3aa: CASSSGLAGVGDEQFF; CDR3nt: TGTGCCAGCAGCTCTGGACTAGCGGGGGTGGGAGATGAGCAGTTCTTC
j_gene: TRBJ2-5; d_gene: NA; v_gene: TRBV25-1; abundance: NA; CDR3aa: CASSPREGAQETQYF; CDR3nt: TGTGCCAGTAGCCCTCGGGAGGGGGCCCAAGAGACCCAGTACTTC
j_gene: TRBJ2-1; d_gene: TRBD2; v_gene: TRBV9; abundance: NA; CDR3aa: CASSPRGSGSDRSYNEQFF; CDR3nt: TGTGCCAGCAGCCCTCGGGGTAGCGGGAGTGATCGCTCCTACAATGAGCAGTTCTTC
j_gene: TRBJ2-5; d_gene: NA; v_gene: TRBV10-3; abundance: NA; CDR3aa: CAISESRGQYF; CDR3nt: TGTGCCATCAGTGAGTCTCGGGGGCAGTACTTC
j_gene: TRBJ1-5; d_gene: NA; v_gene: TRBV5-1; abundance: few; CDR3aa: CASSLEVGPNQPQHF; CDR3nt: TGCGCCAGCAGCTTGGAGGTGGGACCGAATCAGCCCCAGCATTTT
j_gene: TRBJ2-1; d_gene: NA; v_gene: TRBV19; abundance: once; CDR3aa: CASSIGASSYNEQFF; CDR3nt: TGTGCCAGTAGTATCGGAGCTAGCTCCTACAATGAGCAGTTCTTC
j_gene: TRBJ2-7; d_gene: NA; v_gene: TRBV2; abundance: NA; CDR3aa: CASSSGGLEQYF; CDR3nt: TGTGCCAGCAGTTCAGGGGGACTCGAGCAGTACTTC
j_gene: TRBJ2-7; d_gene: NA; v_gene: TRBV5-1; abundance: NA; CDR3aa: CASSLDSGRYEQYF; CDR3nt: TGCGCCAGCAGCTTGGATTCAGGGCGCTACGAGCAGTACTTC
j_gene: TRBJ2-7; d_gene: NA; v_gene: TRBV6-1; abundance: NA; CDR3aa: CASSVTSTRQYF; CDR3nt: TGTGCCAGCAGCGTCACGTCTACGAGGCAGTACTTC
j_gene: TRBJ2-5; d_gene: TRBD2; v_gene: TRBV27; abundance: NA; CDR3aa: CASSARTSGRGETQYF; CDR3nt: TGTGCCAGCAGTGCCCGGACTAGCGGGAGAGGAGAGACCCAGTACTTC
j_gene: TRBJ2-1; d_gene: NA; v_gene: TRBV5-1; abundance: NA; CDR3aa: CASSFRAHEQFF; CDR3nt: TGCGCCAGCAGCTTCAGGGCCCATGAGCAGTTCTTC